The present T cell receptor (beta chain) was sequenced within a study of OX40 agonist ivuxolimab in advanced cancers. Profiled with immunoSEQ multiplex PCR; TCRdb holds only in-frame clones, not every one. The sample holds approximately 76,000 clones, around 90% seen once. Blood was sampled at baseline, cycle 4 day 1, and cycle 7 day 1. As to this clone: No antigen is known for it.

The study's findings and limits: Fewer expanded clones were found on average in CD4+ than in CD8+ T cells.

Per germline, CDR1 MRHNA and CDR2 SNTAGT. CDR3 size: 15 residues. This clonotype was obtained from an adult with an advanced solid tumor such as melanoma, head and neck, liver or kidney cancer. This chain uses TRBV6-4 with TRBJ2-7; TRBD1 matches 10 bases. With the DNA end fitting TRBJ2-1 better, the J assignment may be wrong. The sample was CD4+ or CD8+ T cells sorted from blood, taken in a trial of the OX40 agonist ivuxolimab. The CDR3, as DNA: TGTGCCAGCGCTCACACGACAGGGGGCATCGATGAGCAGTTCTTC. It yields the protein CASAHTTGGIDEQFF.